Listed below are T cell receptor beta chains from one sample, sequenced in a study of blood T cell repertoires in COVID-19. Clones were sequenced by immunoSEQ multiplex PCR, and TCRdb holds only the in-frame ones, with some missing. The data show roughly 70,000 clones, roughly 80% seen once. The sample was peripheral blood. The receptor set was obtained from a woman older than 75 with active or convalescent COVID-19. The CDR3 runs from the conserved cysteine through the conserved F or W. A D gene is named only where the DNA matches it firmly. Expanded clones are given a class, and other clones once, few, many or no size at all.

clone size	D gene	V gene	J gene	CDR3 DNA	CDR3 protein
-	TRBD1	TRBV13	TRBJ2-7	TGTGCCAGCAGCTGGGGACAGGGGGCGGGCGAGCAGTACTTC	CASSWGQGAGEQYF
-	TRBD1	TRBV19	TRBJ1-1	TGTGCCAGTAGCATGGACAGGTGGAACACTGAAGCTTTCTTT	CASSMDRWNTEAFF
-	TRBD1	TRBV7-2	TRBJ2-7	TGTGCCAGCAGCCGGACAGGGAATTCCTACGAGCAGTACTTC	CASSRTGNSYEQYF
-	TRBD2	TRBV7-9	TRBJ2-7	TGTGCCAGCAGCCCCGGGACTAGCGGCGAGCAGTACTTC	CASSPGTSGEQYF
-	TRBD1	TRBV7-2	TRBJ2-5	TGTGCCAGCAATTACAGGGGTGAGGGGACCCAGTACTTC	CASNYRGEGTQYF
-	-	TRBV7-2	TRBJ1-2	TGTGCCAGCAGCTTGGACGCAGCAGCGGGTGGCTACACCTTC	CASSLDAAAGGYTF
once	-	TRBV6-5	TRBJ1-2	TGTGCCAGCAGTTCCCTCCGGGAGGCTCTGAACTATGGCTACACCTTC	CASSSLREALNYGYTF
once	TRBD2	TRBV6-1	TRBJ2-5	TGTGCCAGCAGTGAACATGGGGGGTGGGCTAGCGGGAGGCAACAAGAGACCCAGTACTTC	CASSEHGGWASGRQQETQYF
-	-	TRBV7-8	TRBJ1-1	TGTGCCAGCAGCTTAGAGGGACACCTGAAGAACACTGAAGCTTTCTTT	CASSLEGHLKNTEAFF
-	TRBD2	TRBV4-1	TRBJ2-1	TGCGCCAGCAGCCAAGTACGGGGGGGGGCTTTCAATGAGCAGTTCTTC	CASSQVRGGAFNEQFF
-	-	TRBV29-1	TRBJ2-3	TGCAGCGTTGGGCCAGATACGCAGTATTTT	CSVGPDTQYF
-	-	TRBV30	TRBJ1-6	TGTGCCTGGACCGGGACGGGAGGATCACCCCTCCACTTT	CAWTGTGGSPLHF
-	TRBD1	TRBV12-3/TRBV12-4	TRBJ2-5	TGTGCCAGCAGCCAGGGGGCTGAGACCCAGTACTTC	CASSQGAETQYF
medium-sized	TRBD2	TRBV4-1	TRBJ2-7	TGCGCCAGCAGCCAAGCCAGGTTGGCTAGCGGGACCAACGAGCAGTACTTC	CASSQARLASGTNEQYF
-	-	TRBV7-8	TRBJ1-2	TGTGCCAGCAGCTTAGTGCCGGACACATCCTATGGCTACACCTTC	CASSLVPDTSYGYTF